In this sample, the clone carrying this TCR beta chain turned up many times. TCRdb analysed the reads with MiXCR anew, one entry per CDR3 protein. The sample lists around 210,000 distinct CDR3 sequences, around 6.2% occurring once. V lost 2 bases to trimming and J lost 10 bases, with 7 bases between them. This CDR3 spans 11 amino acids. These data are taken from a study of T cell repertoires in cytomegalovirus infection. V is TRBV12-3 or TRBV12-4 and J is TRBJ2-3, with D hard to call. The TCR originated in a human donor in good health (CMV status not recorded). Some clones in this sample may be carry-over from other donors' samples. The sequenced material came from PBMCs. CDR3 residues: CASSLKQAQYF. The CDR3 region has the DNA TGTGCCAGCAGTTTAAAGCAGGCGCAGTATTTT.